The T cell receptor beta chain under discussion was sequenced for a study of early T cells in non-severe SARS-CoV-2 infection. Study conclusions and caveats: Private and CD4 specificities were missed by VDJdb matching, skewed to anti-spike CD8.

TCRdb reprocessed the 5' RACE reads with MiXCR, giving one entry per CDR3 protein. The data contain 45,000 to 60,000 distinct CDR3 sequences, around 10% of them seen just once; the ten biggest clones take up 3.5% to 5%. Turning to this clonotype: What it recognizes is unknown.

The receptor comes from an adult who was a healthcare worker with PCR-confirmed SARS-CoV-2 infection or an uninfected control (not recorded which). The specimen comprised whole blood, sampled at baseline.

In nucleotides, the CDR3 is TGTGCCAGCTTGGGGCGCCAAAGGGTAGTCCATCAAGAGGTGTATGGCTACACCTTC. It translates to CASLGRQRVVHQEVYGYTF. J is TRBJ1-2 and V is TRBV2; weak D call: TRBD1 (5 bases). The germline gives CDR1 SNHLY, CDR2 FYNNEI. The CDR3 covers 19 residues. Trimming stripped 8 bases from V and 5 bases from J, with 33 bases between.